These T cell receptor beta chains were read from a single sample in a study of cytomegalovirus exposure and HLA in healthy donors. The protocol was immunoSEQ multiplex PCR, while the TCRdb copy is restricted to in-frame clones and leaves out a portion. Of 200,000 to 250,000 clones listed, 82% are singletons. Sequencing was done on a sample of PBMCs. The receptors derive from a woman between 40 and 55 years old in good health and CMV-seropositive. The CDR3 runs from the conserved cysteine through the conserved F or W.

J gene | V gene | CDR3 protein
TRBJ1-2 | TRBV10-3 | CAIRGGQNYGYTF
TRBJ1-5 | TRBV29-1 | CSVRDNYNQPQHF
TRBJ2-3 | TRBV5-6 | CASSFLDTQYF
TRBJ2-7 | TRBV4-3 | CASSVTAGGPYEQYF
TRBJ2-7 | TRBV18 | CASSPGLAGYEQYF
TRBJ2-3 | TRBV18 | CASSPNSIQAPDTQYF
TRBJ2-2 | TRBV5-1 | CASSLSNPPGNTGELFF
TRBJ2-1 | TRBV7-8 | CASSLGLGREIEQFF
TRBJ2-3 | TRBV5-1 | CASSFVPGLAGGLSTDTQYF
TRBJ2-5 | TRBV7-3 | CASSLGLGQQETQYF
TRBJ2-7 | TRBV5-1 | CASSLGEFSGEQYF
TRBJ1-1 | TRBV6-5 | CASSYTDRNTEAFF
TRBJ1-2 | TRBV18 | CASSPGADRANYGYTF
TRBJ1-2 | TRBV2 | CASSPGQGTYGYTF
TRBJ2-7 | TRBV5-6 | CASSRPGTGDEQYF
TRBJ2-7 | TRBV10-2 | CASRDSGRAYEQYF
TRBJ2-7 | TRBV19 | CAPLAGNISSYEQYF
- | TRBV19 | CASSPQAGGYEQYF
TRBJ2-2 | TRBV10-3 | CAIRGTSGGVTGELFF
TRBJ2-3 | TRBV27 | CASSTGAWTDTQYF
TRBJ2-3 | TRBV5-4 | CASSLAPGLAEDTQYF
- | TRBV5-1 | CASSPLLAGDHEQYF
TRBJ2-7 | TRBV11-2 | CASSSAGLEQYF
TRBJ2-5 | TRBV7-7 | CASSLERAGRETQYF
TRBJ2-5 | TRBV5-1 | CATTRPLGQGNKKTQYF
TRBJ1-5 | TRBV9 | CASSTGDSLNQPQHF
TRBJ2-7 | TRBV5-1 | CASSLDGTTYEQYF
TRBJ2-3 | TRBV6-5 | CASREPTSTDTQYF
TRBJ2-5 | TRBV11-2 | CASSSPGLAGGRGETQYF
TRBJ1-2 | TRBV7-8 | CASSLGQSNYGYTF
TRBJ1-6 | TRBV11-1 | CASSSDRSYNSPLHF
TRBJ2-1 | TRBV28 | CASSPLSLSSYNEQFF
TRBJ1-2 | TRBV5-1 | CASSLEGQGLSGYTF
TRBJ2-5 | TRBV7-9 | CASSLETRETQYF
TRBJ1-4 | TRBV7-2 | CASSLRPWQRSTNEKLFF
TRBJ2-7 | TRBV6-5 | CASSYFLSYEQYF
TRBJ1-1 | TRBV4-1 | CASSPLNTEAFF
TRBJ1-1 | TRBV7-6 | CASSSMTGEAFF
TRBJ1-6 | TRBV7-3 | CASSLNGENGSPLHF
TRBJ2-2 | TRBV4-2 | CASSHPPGLETGELFF
TRBJ2-4 | TRBV29-1 | CSVSKTGANIQYF
TRBJ2-1 | TRBV11-1 | CASSWEQGAPEQFF
TRBJ2-1 | TRBV30 | CAWSVPGSGGNEQFF
TRBJ2-5 | TRBV2 | CASSRQGPKAETQYF
TRBJ2-7 | TRBV28 | CASSSGGYYEQYF
TRBJ1-2 | TRBV11-2 | CASSWDRDLGYGYTF
TRBJ2-6 | TRBV5-6 | CASSLWTGNSGANVLTF
TRBJ1-3 | TRBV30 | CAWSLRPGTGNTIYF
- | TRBV6-6 | CASSYSAGGPSEQYF
TRBJ1-5 | TRBV2 | CASSEERDNQPQHF
TRBJ2-3 | TRBV19 | CASTWTSGDTDTQYF
TRBJ2-5 | TRBV10-3 | CAISAGRETQYF
TRBJ1-2 | TRBV25-1 | CASSPTMDRGGNYGYTF
TRBJ1-5 | TRBV18 | CASSVRSSDQPQHF
TRBJ1-2 | TRBV5-1 | CASSPLMGDYYGYTF